This record covers a single T cell receptor (beta chain). Enrolled during active infection, Seattle patients were then followed longitudinally. The sample comes from a study of blood T cell repertoires in COVID-19. On the study more broadly: COVID-19 samples from acute and convalescent phases originated in the United States, Italy and Spain. T cells, B-cell-depleted T cells, or PBMCs provided the cDNA or gDNA that served as material.

In the source study's methods: Reference gene primer amplification gave nucleated cell count estimates. The data were produced by immunoSEQ multiplex PCR, yet TCRdb's version contains in-frame clones alone and is incomplete. D and trimming were read from the DNA, whereas the V and J calls and clone size are those reported in that table. Of about 200,000 clones detected, roughly 85% appear once; the ten largest clones hold over 2%. The sequence was collected from a woman aged 70 to 79 with COVID-19, enrolled during active disease. What was sequenced was peripheral blood.

CDR3 region: CASSPFLAGGRSSHEQYF. CDR3 nucleotides: TGTGCCAGCAGTCCTTTTCTAGCGGGGGGGCGTTCGTCCCACGAGCAGTACTTC. This sequence joins TRBV27 and TRBJ2-7; 12 bases fit TRBD2. Per germline, CDR1 MNHEY and CDR2 SMNVEV (reference sequence). The V and J ends lost 5 bases and 5 bases, in that order; junction bases with no gene match: 16. The length of the CDR3 is 18 residues.